The 30 T cell receptor beta chains reported below all come from one sample, sequenced in a study of OX40 agonist ivuxolimab in advanced cancers. Preparation of the library involved the immunoSEQ multiplex PCR assay. The source is immuneACCESS, and TCRdb retained only in-frame sequences with V and J called. Part of the clones is not carried over; for the studies checked, unresolved V genes explain less than half of this, and the remainder is unexplained. The sample profile shows more than 40,000 clones; approximately 80% of them were found once. Around 2% of the sample is held by the ten biggest clonotypes. The material sequenced was CD4+ or CD8+ T cells sorted from blood, taken in a trial of the OX40 agonist ivuxolimab. These TCRs come from an adult with an advanced solid tumor such as melanoma, head and neck, liver or kidney cancer.

This chain connects TRBV4-1 to TRBJ2-1; 12 bases are shared with TRBD2. This CDR3 comprises 18 residues. V was clipped by 3 bases and J by 8 bases; unmatched bases: 14. Germline V CDR1 and CDR2: MGHRA, YSYEKL. CDR3 region: CASSQASGTSGRLDEQFF. The DNA of the CDR3 is TGCGCCAGCAGCCAGGCCTCCGGAACTAGCGGGAGGCTGGATGAGCAGTTCTTC.

The rearrangement uses TRBV2 and TRBJ1-5, with 12 bases that match TRBD1. The CDR3 has 16 residues. Germline V gene lookup returns CDR1 SNHLY and CDR2 FYNNEI. V was pared by 6 bases and J by 4 bases, with 7 bases of the junction left unmatched. The CDR3, as DNA: TGTGCCAGCAGAACCGGGACAGGGGGCCGAAATCAGCCCCAGCATTTT. Its translation is CASRTGTGGRNQPQHF.

This clone was detected a few times. The gene calls are TRBV6-5 and TRBJ1-2; D not resolved. This CDR3 has 15 residues. Germline V CDR1 and CDR2: MNHEY, SVGAGI. Deletions cut 5 bases from V and 1 base from J, with 14 bases between. CDR3 sequence: CASSVETLYNYGYTF. The CDR3 DNA follows: TGTGCCAGCAGTGTAGAGACCTTATATAACTATGGCTACACCTTC.

The J gene is TRBJ2-6, the V gene TRBV7-3; 9 positions match TRBD1. Germline V gene data show CDR1 as SGHTA and CDR2 as FQGTGA. Unmatched junction bases numbered 3, after V lost 5 bases and J lost 4 bases. The CDR3 sequence is 15 residues long. CDR3 in DNA: TGTGCCAGCAGCAGGACAGGGGTCGGGGCCAACGTCCTGACTTTC. Translated: CASSRTGVGANVLTF.

As DNA, the CDR3 is TGCGCCAGCAGCGAGTACGATGAGCAGTTCTTC. Translated, it gives CASSEYDEQFF. The rearrangement joins TRBV5-1 to TRBJ2-1, with D unresolved. V was shortened by 4 bases and J by 8 bases, with 7 bases between the two germline ends. This CDR3 is built from 11 residues. Germline V CDR1 and CDR2: SGHRS, YFSETQ.

The CDR3 DNA follows: TGTGCCAGCAGCGTAGGAGGGTTACAGTATGGCTACACCTTC. Translation gives CASSVGGLQYGYTF. The chain couples TRBV9 to TRBJ1-2; D not resolved. Trimming took off 0 bases at V and 5 bases at J, with 11 bases between the two ends. The CDR3 has 14 residues. Germline-derived CDR1 and CDR2 are SGDLS and YYNGEE.

The V and J genes are TRBV5-1 and TRBJ1-2; D is unclear. The CDR3 spans 15 residues. Germline V CDR1 and CDR2: SGHRS, YFSETQ. Trimming removed 2 bases at V and 6 bases at J, with 17 bases between. The CDR3 nucleotides are TGCGCCAGCAGCTTCACCGTTGAGGGCCCGAATGGCTACACCTTC. It codes for CASSFTVEGPNGYTF.

Here the CDR3 reads CASRGTTGSTEAFF. CDR3 coding DNA: TGTGCCAGTAGAGGAACAACAGGGAGCACTGAAGCTTTCTTT. V is TRBV19 and J is TRBJ1-1, with D possibly being TRBD1 (6 bases). V was pared by 6 bases and J by 4 bases, with 15 bases between. Per the germline V gene, CDR1 is LNHDA and CDR2 is SQIVND (reference sequence). The CDR3 sequence is 14 residues long.

The V call is TRBV11-3, the J call TRBJ2-1; D remains ambiguous. This CDR3 is 12 amino acids long. CDR1 SGHNT and CDR2 YENEEA come from the germline V gene. Trimming took off 5 bases at V and 5 bases at J, with 7 bases between the two ends. CDR3 coding DNA: TGTGCCAGCAGCGCCCGGAACAATGAGCAGTTCTTC. Encoded protein: CASSARNNEQFF.

V is TRBV7-9 and J is TRBJ1-5; TRBD1 aligns across 7 bases. The CDR3 has 16 amino acids. The ends lost 5 bases at V and 7 bases at J; junction bases unmatched: 14. Germline loops: CDR1 SEHNR, CDR2 FQNEAQ (reference sequence). The CDR3 region has the DNA TGTGCCAGCAGCCCTTCTTCTAGACAGGGAAAACAGCCCCAGCATTTT. It translates to CASSPSSRQGKQPQHF.

This chain links TRBV6-5 with TRBJ2-2, with 8 nucleotides matching TRBD1. Trimming at V came to 10 bases and at J to 4 bases, leaving 8 bases not matched to a gene. Germline V lookup: CDR1 MNHEY, CDR2 SVGAGI. This CDR3 is built from 14 residues. The CDR3 is CAIQGGSSTGELFF. The CDR3 nucleotides read TGTGCCATACAGGGGGGTTCTAGCACCGGGGAGCTGTTTTTT.

The rearrangement joins TRBV27 to TRBJ1-1; D is possibly TRBD1 (6 bases). V was shortened by 8 bases and J by 1 base, with 17 bases between the two germline ends. The CDR3 has 15 residues. Per the germline V gene, CDR1 is MNHEY and CDR2 is SMNVEV (reference sequence). The CDR3 coding sequence is TGTGCCAGCCGGACAGTCCTTAAGAGGAACACTGAAGCTTTCTTT. This encodes CASRTVLKRNTEAFF.

The V call is TRBV27, the J call TRBJ2-3; D unresolved. The V gene lost 4 bases and the J gene lost 0 bases, with 8 bases spanning the gap. The germline V gene has CDR1 MNHEY and CDR2 SMNVEV (reference sequence). CDR3 length: 14 amino acids. The CDR3 loop is CASSSYASTDTQYF. The CDR3 bases are TGTGCCAGCAGTTCATACGCTAGCACAGATACGCAGTATTTT.

The chain joins TRBV30 to TRBJ2-7, with TRBD1 matching 11 bases. V was pared by 1 base and J by 4 bases, with 9 bases of the junction left unmatched. The CDR3 is made up of 16 amino acids. CDR1 and CDR2 from the germline V gene are GTSNPN and SVGIG (reference sequence). In nucleotides, the CDR3 is TGTGCCTGGAGTGCCCCCGGGACAGGGGGTCGGTACGAGCAGTACTTC. Protein product: CAWSAPGTGGRYEQYF.

This chain connects TRBV11-2 to TRBJ2-5, with unresolved D. The J call is in doubt because the DNA end fits TRBJ2-7 better. This CDR3 is 13 amino acids long. Germline lookup yields CDR1 SGHAT and CDR2 FQNNGV. CDR3 loop: CASRTGLAYEQYF. In nucleotides, the CDR3 is TGTGCCAGCAGAACCGGGCTCGCGTACGAGCAGTACTTC.

This clone was detected only a few times. This chain connects TRBV10-3 to TRBJ1-1; perhaps TRBD1 as D (5 bases). CDR1 ENHRY and CDR2 SYGVKD come from the germline V gene. There are 13 residues in the CDR3. The V end was cut by 4 bases, the J end by 2 bases, with 8 bases between. CDR3 sequence: CAISGDGNTEAFF. CDR3 sequence (DNA): TGTGCCATCAGTGGGGACGGTAACACTGAAGCTTTCTTT.

The sample holds a few counts of this clone. V is TRBV7-2 and J is TRBJ1-1, with 7 bases fitting TRBD1. The germline CDR1 and CDR2 sequences are SGHTA and FQGNSA. The CDR3 contains 15 residues. J was trimmed by 9 bases and V by 4 bases; bases with no gene match: 14. CDR3 nucleotides: TGTGCCAGCAGCTCTAATCCGGGACAGATGACGAAAGCTTTCTTT. Its translation is CASSSNPGQMTKAFF.

This clone was observed a handful of times. The rearrangement joins TRBV6-1 to TRBJ2-4; 8 bases are shared with TRBD2. Germline values: CDR1 MNHNS, CDR2 SASEGT. This CDR3 is built from 16 residues. Trimming at V came to 1 base and at J to 1 base, leaving 3 bases not matched to a gene. The CDR3 sequence is CASSEVPGGAKNIQYF. The CDR3 nucleotides are TGTGCCAGCAGTGAAGTTCCGGGGGGGGCCAAAAACATTCAGTACTTC.

The chain couples TRBV11-3 to TRBJ2-3; D perhaps matches TRBD2 (6 bases). CDR1 SGHNT and CDR2 YENEEA come from the germline V gene. Trimming cost V 5 bases and J 2 bases, with 14 bases left between them. This CDR3 has 15 residues. CDR3 sequence (DNA): TGTGCCAGCAGCATCGGGACTTTAGCCACAGATACGCAGTATTTT. As protein: CASSIGTLATDTQYF.

This rearrangement joins TRBV28 to TRBJ1-4; D not certain. The CDR3 is made up of 13 amino acids. Trimming pared 8 bases from V and 11 bases from J, leaving 18 bases between. The germline V gene encodes CDR1 MDHEN and CDR2 SYDVKM. The CDR3 spells CASLRELNGKLFF. CDR3 nucleotides: TGTGCCAGCCTTAGGGAGCTCAATGGGAAACTGTTTTTT.

The gene calls are TRBV18 and TRBJ1-3, with D maybe TRBD1 (5 bases). This CDR3 is built from 16 residues. Trimming pared 0 bases from V and 2 bases from J, leaving 11 bases between. CDR1 KGHSH and CDR2 LQKENI come from the germline V gene. CDR3 sequence (DNA): TGTGCCAGCTCACCACCGGAAGGGGAGGCTGGAAACACCATATATTTT. This sequence encodes CASSPPEGEAGNTIYF.

This chain links TRBV5-4 with TRBJ2-3, with TRBD2 matching 7 bases. The CDR3 has 19 amino acids. Unmatched junction bases numbered 15, after V lost 0 bases and J lost 2 bases. The germline CDR1 and CDR2 sequences are SGHNT and YYREEE (reference sequence). The CDR3 DNA is TGTGCCAGCAGCTTGGCCTCCGGCGGGGGATCTTTGGCCACAGATACGCAGTATTTT. Translating it yields CASSLASGGGSLATDTQYF.

This clone was seen once. The chain is built from TRBV5-8 and TRBJ2-4; a possible D gene is TRBD2 (5 bases). Trimming took off 4 bases at V and 0 bases at J, with 11 bases between the two ends. CDR3 size: 15 residues. Looked up from germline, CDR1 is SGHTS and CDR2 is YDEGEE. CDR3 in amino acids: CASSQSGLAKNIQYF. As DNA, the CDR3 is TGTGCCAGCAGCCAGAGTGGACTAGCCAAAAACATTCAGTACTTC.

Written as DNA, the CDR3 is TGCGCCAGCAGCCAAATAGGGAGAGGGCACGAGGGCCCCTGGCAGTACTTC. Residues: CASSQIGRGHEGPWQYF. V is TRBV4-1 and J is TRBJ2-7, with a weak D call TRBD2 (5 bases). The CDR3 length is 17 residues. Per germline, CDR1 MGHRA and CDR2 YSYEKL. Trimming cost V 2 bases and J 9 bases, with 26 bases left between them.

J is TRBJ1-4 and V is TRBV27; D not resolved. Trimming stripped 3 bases from V and 7 bases from J, with 21 bases between. Germline assignment: CDR1 MNHEY and CDR2 SMNVEV (reference sequence). The CDR3 consists of 17 residues. CDR3 sequence: CASSFRRASRGVEKLFF. In DNA form, the CDR3 reads TGTGCCAGCAGTTTCAGAAGAGCGTCCCGAGGAGTTGAAAAACTGTTTTTT.

This chain joins TRBV27 and TRBJ2-3, with 8 nucleotides matching TRBD2. Trimming at V came to 5 bases and at J to 6 bases, leaving 13 bases not matched to a gene. CDR1 MNHEY and CDR2 SMNVEV come from the germline V gene (reference sequence). The length of the CDR3 is 16 residues. The DNA of the CDR3 is TGTGCCAGCAGTGGCGCGGGACTAGGGAATTCGGATACGCAGTATTTT. This gives the protein CASSGAGLGNSDTQYF.

The CDR3 region is CASSPQTSSYNEQFF. The CDR3 coding sequence is TGCGCCAGCAGCCCCCAGACGAGCTCCTACAATGAGCAGTTCTTC. The rearrangement joins TRBV5-1 to TRBJ2-1; no clear D gene. Germline CDR1 and CDR2: SGHRS and YFSETQ. The V and J ends lost 4 bases and 0 bases respectively, with 11 bases between them. The CDR3 spans 15 residues.

The chain joins TRBV7-2 to TRBJ1-1; D possibly corresponds to TRBD1 (6 bases). From germline, CDR1 is SGHTA and CDR2 FQGNSA. The CDR3 totals 15 residues. Trimming stripped 0 bases from V and 0 bases from J, with 8 bases between. The CDR3 sequence is CASSLAQGLNTEAFF. The CDR3 nucleotides read TGTGCCAGCAGCTTAGCGCAGGGGCTGAACACTGAAGCTTTCTTT.

The chain carries TRBV7-8 and TRBJ2-1; the D gene could be TRBD1 or TRBD2 (5 bases each). The germline V gene has CDR1 SGHVS and CDR2 FQNEAQ. V shed 4 bases and J shed 5 bases, with 15 bases lying between them. The CDR3 is 15 residues long. The CDR3 sequence is CASSSVRDPHNEQFF. For the CDR3, the DNA is TGTGCCAGCAGCTCAGTTCGGGACCCGCACAATGAGCAGTTCTTC.

The chain has TRBV19 and TRBJ2-5, with 8 bases fitting TRBD2. Judging by the DNA end, TRBJ2-7 fits better; the J call may be wrong. Germline V gene lookup returns CDR1 LNHDA and CDR2 SQIVND (reference sequence). The CDR3 loop spans 15 amino acids. The CDR3 coding sequence is TGTGCCAGTAGTTCCGCCCTGACTAGCGCGCACGAGCAGTACTTC. Its protein is CASSSALTSAHEQYF.